Included here is one TCR beta chain sequence, with context. The specificity of this receptor is unknown. This sequence may be a read error, since a much larger clone differs from it by one base. Using the deep immunoSEQ assay, TCR CDR3 regions were amplified from genomic DNA by multiplex PCR. For each cell subset, the extracted genomic DNA was distributed evenly across all wells of several immunoSEQ 96-well plates, and each plate served as one replicate. Each replicate PCR for sorted subsets received around 0.2 ug genomic DNA, equal to tens of thousands of T cell genomes. Purified libraries were quantified with a Qubit 3.0 fluorometer, sized on a Bioanalyzer 2100, and re-quantified with the KAPA Library Quantification kit. A separate single-read 150-cycle Illumina NextSeq 550 flow cell was used to sequence each immunoSEQ 96-well plate. Concerning the study's data processing: The immunoSEQ output contained only junctional sequences without quality scores, so filtering could not match that applied to full-length reads. Sequences were annotated with PyIR, a Python wrapper for IgBLAST v1.9, using IMGT germline references to assign V/J genes and CDR3. Reads were removed for weak V/J assignments (E-value above 1e-6), missing CDR3, stop codons, out-of-frame junctions, or ambiguous translated residues. V3J clonotypes were defined by identical inferred V gene, J gene, and CDR3 amino acid sequence. Percentage overlap between repertoires was calculated by dividing the number of shared unique clonotypes by the size of the smaller repertoire. RTK rarefaction, the Chao1 estimator, and Recon v2.1 estimates of unobserved clonotypes were used to assess repertoire richness. Generation probabilities for all TCRbeta clonotypes obtained by the gDNA method from a handful of donors were computed using OLGA. Imported from immuneACCESS, the table was reduced by TCRdb to in-frame sequences with V and J called. These copies leave out some clones; in studies compared against another copy, an unresolved V gene accounts for under half, and the cause of the remainder is not known. V, J and clone size were drawn from that table, and D and trimming were deduced from the DNA. The sample includes hundreds of thousands of clones, with around 78% observed a single time. The top ten clonotypes cover 1.5% to 2% of the sample.

This sample stems from a study of shared clonotypes between healthy human individuals (dated by TCRdb to the early 2020s). Context from the whole study: A couple of women and three men aged 18 to 49 years were included in the cohort. Blood TCR repertoires of roughly 5 healthy adults were deeply sequenced to estimate repertoire size and the extent of clonotype sharing between individuals. Per donor, leukapheresis produced somewhere between about 0.94 and 10 billion PBMCs. For each donor, three plates each were used for CD4 naive and CD4 memory, two plates were used for CD8 naive, and one plate was used for CD8 memory. To increase sequencing depth and limit assay-specific biases, different laboratories used diverse techniques to prepare libraries and sequence TCR repertoires.

CDR1 and CDR2, per the germline V gene, are SGHDN and FVKESK. The CDR3 runs 13 amino acids, cysteine and phenylalanine included. Only the CDR3 region is kept as DNA, spanning 39 bases read in frame from base 1. A distance of 7 bases separates the germline ends of V and J, which lose 4 bases and 0 bases respectively. Donors were healthy HIV-negative adults with no recently reported acute infections or vaccinations. Every donor was a Caucasian adult living in Nashville, Tennessee, USA. Magnetic negative selection was used to enrich CD4+ T cells, after which naive cells were positively selected on CD45RA and the negative fraction became the memory subset. Blood was obtained by leukapheresis, after which PBMCs were separated by Ficoll-Histopaque density gradient centrifugation and cryopreserved in liquid nitrogen vapor phase. Purity and quantity of every magnetically sorted T cell population were checked by analytical flow cytometry. From each sorted fraction, genomic DNA was isolated and quantified by UV absorbance on a Nanodrop 2000c.

Broader findings and caveats from the paper: When a few donors were compared, the shared fraction of clonotypes was about 5.2% for naive CD4, 3.5% to 4% for naive CD8, more than 2% for memory CD4, and roughly 0.43% for memory CD8. Because the study included only a small number of donors, the genetic and exposure-history diversity represented was limited. Clonotypes shared by all four sorted-subset donors showed higher generation probabilities than non-shared clonotypes. Naive subsets generally had larger estimated clonotype richness than memory subsets did. Rarefaction of sorted-subset datasets indicated incomplete sequencing despite the large sequencing depth. Sampling was restricted to blood, and TCR repertoires in tissue are likely to differ from TCR repertoires in blood. Pairwise subsampling indicated that sequencing depth was expected to affect the degree of clonotype sharing among donors.

The chain links TRBV14 with TRBJ2-7; TRBD2 is a possible D gene, resting on 6 matching bases. The sequence was obtained from a woman aged 25 to 39 in good health. The sequenced sample consisted of memory CD4+ T cells sorted from blood. The sample's cell subset or site, from its label and the paper: CD45RA-negative fraction. The DNA sequence reads TGTGCCAGCAGCCGGGACTCCTCCTACGAGCAGTACTTC. It translates to CASSRDSSYEQYF. Full variable domain (CDR3 extended with the reference TRBV14 and TRBJ2-7 proteins): EAGVTQFPSHSVIEKGQTVTLRCDPISGHDNLYWYRRVMGKEIKFLLHFVKESKQDESGMPNNRFLAERTGGTYSTLKVQPAELEDSGVYFCASSRDSSYEQYFGPGTRLTVT.